This T cell receptor beta chain came from a study of cytomegalovirus exposure and HLA in healthy donors. A note on this clone: Its cognate antigen is unknown.

The PCR employed 60 Vbeta primers together with 13 Jbeta primers. Here immunoSEQ multiplex PCR was the method, and the copy in TCRdb shows in-frame clones only, minus some. The sample shows 100,000 to 150,000 clones, 78% of them seen only once. As for the donors, each was a healthy bone marrow donor. The CDR3 consists of 15 residues. In germline, CDR1 is SGHAT, CDR2 FQNNGV. Study results and caveats: It was reported that the classifier diagnosed cytomegalovirus status with high specificity and sensitivity in both the original and validation cohorts. Some TCR beta chains (roughly 160 of them) were listed as cytomegalovirus-associated.

The TCR comes from a man younger than 40 in good health and CMV-seropositive. Sequencing was carried out using PBMCs. The chain combines TRBV11-2 with TRBJ2-5, with 8 bases that match TRBD2. TRBJ2-7 explains the end of the DNA better; the J call may be wrong. CDR3: CASSSLAGSLYEQYF. For the CDR3, the DNA is TGTGCCAGCAGCTCATTAGCGGGAAGCCTTTACGAGCAGTACTTC.